This T cell receptor beta chain derives from a study of long-term antiretroviral therapy in people with HIV. Germline CDR1 and CDR2: SGDLS and YYNGEE. CDR3 size: 14 residues. Trimming stripped 0 bases from V and 6 bases from J, with 7 bases between. The assay used was immunoSEQ (version v3.0), run at survey level. TCRdb's table, derived via immunoSEQ multiplex PCR, lists solely in-frame clones and lacks some. The sample lists more than 15,000 clones, around 80% occurring once. V is TRBV9 and J is TRBJ1-6; D is ambiguous. This receptor was obtained from a man between 50 and 59 years old with HIV. The sample consisted of unsorted PBMCs, taken 0.3 years before starting antiretroviral therapy. Written as DNA, the CDR3 is TGTGCCAGCAGCGTAGCGCGGGCTAATTCACCCCTCCACTTT. It translates to CASSVARANSPLHF.